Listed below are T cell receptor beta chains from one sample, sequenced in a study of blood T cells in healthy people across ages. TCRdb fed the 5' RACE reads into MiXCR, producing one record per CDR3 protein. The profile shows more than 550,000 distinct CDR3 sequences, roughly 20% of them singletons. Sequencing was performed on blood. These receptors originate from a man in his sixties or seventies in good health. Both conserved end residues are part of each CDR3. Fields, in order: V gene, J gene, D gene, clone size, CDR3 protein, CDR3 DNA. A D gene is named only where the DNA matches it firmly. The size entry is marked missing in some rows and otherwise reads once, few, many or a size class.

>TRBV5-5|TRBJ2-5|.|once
CASSKQGETQYF
TGTGCCAGCAGCAAACAGGGAGAGACCCAGTACTTC
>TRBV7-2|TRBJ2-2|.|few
CASSLTGYANTGELFF
TGTGCCAGCAGCTTAACGGGTTATGCGAACACCGGGGAGCTGTTTTTT
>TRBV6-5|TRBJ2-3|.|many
CASSYSASTDTQYF
TGTGCCAGCAGTTACTCGGCTAGCACAGATACGCAGTATTTT
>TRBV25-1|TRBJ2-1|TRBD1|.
CASTLPGTGNNEQFF
TGTGCCAGCACTCTACCCGGGACAGGCAACAATGAGCAGTTCTTC
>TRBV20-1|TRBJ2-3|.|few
CSAREVRSTDTQYF
TGCAGTGCTAGAGAGGTCAGGAGCACAGATACGCAGTATTTT
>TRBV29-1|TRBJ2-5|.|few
CSVCERAGQETRYF
TGCAGCGTCTGTGAGAGGGCAGGACAAGAGACCCGGTACTTC
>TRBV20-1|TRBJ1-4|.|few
CSASRDEKLFF
TGCAGTGCTAGCCGGGATGAAAAACTGTTTTTT
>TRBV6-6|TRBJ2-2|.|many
CASSYNRGNTGELFF
TGTGCCAGCAGCTATAATAGGGGTAACACCGGGGAGCTGTTTTTT
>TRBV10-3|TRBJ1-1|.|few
CAISRREVMNTEAFF
TGTGCCATCAGTCGCCGGGAAGTAATGAACACTGAAGCTTTCTTT
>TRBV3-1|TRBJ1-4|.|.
CASSLQRANEKLFF
TGTGCCAGCAGTCTACAGAGGGCTAATGAAAAACTGTTTTTT
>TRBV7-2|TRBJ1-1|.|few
CASSLGWGVGGVDTEAFF
TGTGCCAGCAGCTTAGGCTGGGGGGTTGGTGGTGTCGACACTGAAGCTTTCTTT